One and the same sample provided the 8 T cell receptor beta chains below, sequenced in a study of blood T cell repertoires in COVID-19. This table comes from immunoSEQ multiplex PCR, and its TCRdb copy is limited to in-frame clones, with some not included. Here the sample spans tens of thousands of clones, 90% being singletons. Sequenced sample: peripheral blood. These receptors were obtained from an elderly man with acute or convalescent COVID-19.

This clone showed up just once. V usage is TRBV2 and J usage is TRBJ1-5; TRBD1 agrees at 12 bases. Losses at the gene ends were 7 bases for V and 7 bases for J; bases not matched to a gene: 5. The CDR3 contains 14 residues. From germline, CDR1 is SNHLY and CDR2 FYNNEI. CDR3 protein: CASTGQGAGQPQHF. The DNA of the CDR3 is TGTGCCAGCACGGGACAGGGGGCTGGACAGCCCCAGCATTTT.

This clone was observed once. The chain recombines TRBV18 with TRBJ1-1; D unclear. Trimming cost V 2 bases and J 1 base, with 14 bases left between them. Germline V lookup: CDR1 KGHSH, CDR2 LQKENI. There are 16 residues in the CDR3. The CDR3 spells CASSPMGREGNTEAFF. CDR3 nucleotides: TGTGCCAGCTCACCAATGGGGAGGGAAGGGAACACTGAAGCTTTCTTT.

This clone was detected only once. The genes are TRBV7-9 and TRBJ1-4; D possibly corresponds to TRBD1 (5 bases). This CDR3 is 16 amino acids long. Germline CDR1 and CDR2: SEHNR and FQNEAQ (reference sequence). V shed 5 bases and J shed 8 bases, with 21 bases lying between them. DNA for the CDR3: TGTGCCAGCAGCCCCCGGGGGGACGGAGGAAGAGAAAAACTGTTTTTT. Encoded protein: CASSPRGDGGREKLFF.

This chain links TRBV7-8 with TRBJ1-2; D possibly corresponds to TRBD1 (5 bases). The CDR3 consists of 14 residues. The V end was cut by 7 bases, the J end by 2 bases, with 14 bases between. CDR1 and CDR2 from the germline V gene are SGHVS and FQNEAQ. The CDR3 bases are TGTGCCAGCACCCTCGGACCAGGGAACTATGGCTACACCTTC. This codes for CASTLGPGNYGYTF.

This clone has a handful of counts. The genes are TRBV5-8 and TRBJ2-5; possible D gene TRBD2, 6 bases. Germline CDR1 is SGHTS and CDR2 is YDEGEE. CDR3 length equals 16 residues. Trimming took off 0 bases at V and 1 base at J, with 13 bases between the two ends. CDR3 sequence: CASSLVGSGFQETQYF. The CDR3 DNA is TGTGCCAGCAGCTTGGTGGGTAGCGGATTCCAAGAGACCCAGTACTTC.

V gene TRBV5-1 combines with J gene TRBJ1-1; TRBD1 matches 9 bases. The germline V gene encodes CDR1 SGHRS and CDR2 YFSETQ. Germline trimming cut 3 bases from V and 8 bases from J; bases unmatched to any gene: 2. There are 12 residues in the CDR3. The CDR3 DNA reads as TGCGCCAGCAGCTACGGACAGGGGGAAGCTTTCTTT. As protein: CASSYGQGEAFF. The entire variable domain, with the rest obtained from reference TRBV5-1 and TRBJ1-1, is as follows: KAGVTQTPRYLIKTRGQQVTLSCSPISGHRSVSWYQQTPGQGLQFLFEYFSETQRNKGNFPGRFSGRQFSNSRSEMNVSTLELGDSALYLCASSYGQGEAFFGQGTRLTVV.

J is TRBJ1-2 and V is TRBV5-1; 10 nucleotides match TRBD1. The CDR3 consists of 13 residues. The ends lost 4 bases at V and 6 bases at J; junction bases unmatched: 3. The germline gives CDR1 SGHRS, CDR2 YFSETQ. The CDR3 sequence is CASSPTGGHGYTF. CDR3 sequence (DNA): TGCGCCAGCAGCCCGACAGGGGGCCATGGCTACACCTTC.

V and J are TRBV6-1 and TRBJ2-1; TRBD2 aligns across 13 bases. The germline gives CDR1 MNHNS, CDR2 SASEGT. V gave up 3 bases and J gave up 2 bases; unmatched junction bases: 4. The CDR3 has 17 amino acids. The CDR3 DNA is TGTGCCAGCAGTGACCTACTAGCGGGGGGGCCCTACAATGAGCAGTTCTTC. Translating it yields CASSDLLAGGPYNEQFF.